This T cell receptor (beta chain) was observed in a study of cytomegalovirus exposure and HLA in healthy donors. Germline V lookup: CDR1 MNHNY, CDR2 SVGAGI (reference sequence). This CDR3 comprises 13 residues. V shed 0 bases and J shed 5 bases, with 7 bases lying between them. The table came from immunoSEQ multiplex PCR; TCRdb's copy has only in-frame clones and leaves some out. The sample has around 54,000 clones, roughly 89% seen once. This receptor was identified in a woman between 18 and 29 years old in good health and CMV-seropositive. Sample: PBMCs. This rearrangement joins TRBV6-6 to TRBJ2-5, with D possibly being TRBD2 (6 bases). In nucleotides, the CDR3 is TGTGCCAGCAGTTACTCTGGGGGGGAGACCCAGTACTTC. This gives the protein CASSYSGGETQYF.